This T cell receptor beta chain was identified during a study of cytomegalovirus exposure and HLA in healthy donors. Findings and limits, study-wide: CMV serostatus stood as the only immune exposure information on hand. Most TCR beta V segments were productive about 87% or about 30% of the time in an earlier analysis. Later analysis identified several of the most significant clusters that appeared linked to common viral pathogens.

Primers included in the PCR were 60 Vbeta and 13 Jbeta primers. Using immunoSEQ multiplex PCR, the repertoire was profiled, and TCRdb retains in-frame clones only, with some absent. The table records some 160,000 clones, approximately 78% of them present only once. This clone was observed a few times. No antigen is known for it. The sequence came from a woman between 40 and 55 years old in good health and CMV-seronegative. Sample: PBMCs.

The CDR3 protein is CASSLVQGESTEAFF. The CDR3 DNA is TGTGCCAGCAGCTTAGTCCAGGGGGAGAGCACTGAAGCTTTCTTT. The chain is built from TRBV7-9 and TRBJ1-1; 7 bases match TRBD1. Germline CDR1 reads SEHNR; CDR2 reads FQNEAQ (reference sequence). The CDR3 extends over 15 amino acids. With V trimmed by 1 base and J by 4 bases, 6 bases remained unmatched.